Listed here is a single T cell receptor beta chain. As yet, its antigen is unknown. This sample was taken from a study of cytomegalovirus exposure and HLA in healthy donors. General study points: It has been reported that TCR beta sequences accurately predicted the HLA-A and HLA-B alleles of most subjects.

In the PCR, 60 Vbeta and 13 Jbeta primers were used. Sequencing was performed with immunoSEQ multiplex PCR; in TCRdb, only in-frame clones are kept and a portion is missing. This table has roughly 80,000 clones, about four fifths appearing once. The J segment lost 1 base and the V segment lost 7 bases, leaving 12 bases of the junction unmatched. The CDR3 loop spans 17 amino acids. In germline, CDR1 is MNHNS, CDR2 SASEGT. The sequenced material came from PBMCs. This sequence was found in a woman in her 30s in good health and CMV-seronegative. The V and J genes are TRBV6-1 and TRBJ2-4; 8 nucleotides agree with TRBD2. The CDR3: CASTETGGGSAKNIQYF. CDR3 bases: TGTGCCAGCACTGAGACCGGGGGGGGATCGGCCAAAAACATTCAGTACTTC.